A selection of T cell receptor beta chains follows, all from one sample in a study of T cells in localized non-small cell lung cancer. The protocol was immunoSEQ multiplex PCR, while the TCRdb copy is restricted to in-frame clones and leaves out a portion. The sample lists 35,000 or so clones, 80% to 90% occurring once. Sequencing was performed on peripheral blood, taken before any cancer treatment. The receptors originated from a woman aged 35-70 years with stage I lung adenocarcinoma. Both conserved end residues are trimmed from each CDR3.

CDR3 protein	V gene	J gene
ASSQGADRVYSNQPQH	TRBV19	TRBJ1-5
ASSPGGRGSYEQY	TRBV5-4	TRBJ2-7
ASSTGLPLPHEQY	TRBV28	TRBJ2-7
ATSRDKGPYGYT	TRBV15	TRBJ1-2
AWSSGTDWQPQH	TRBV30	TRBJ1-5
ASSLGGSTDTQY	TRBV5-1	TRBJ2-3
AISEKVDHEQF	TRBV6-6	TRBJ2-1
ASEQGSGNTIY	TRBV19	TRBJ1-3
ASSTGTGTYEQY	TRBV21-1	TRBJ2-7
ASSQGGETQY	TRBV25-1	TRBJ2-5
ASSLAPESSYNEQF	TRBV5-1	TRBJ2-1
ASSTRTSSGYNEQF	TRBV27	TRBJ2-1
ASSQTGGEGEQY	TRBV4-2	TRBJ2-7
ASRGRDRVKY	TRBV6-5	TRBJ2-7
ASSVRWVGNTEAF	TRBV2	TRBJ1-1
ASSLYGGPYNEQY	TRBV5-1	TRBJ2-7
ASSRLGETEAF	TRBV6-5	TRBJ1-1